This is a list of T cell receptor beta chains from one sample in a study of T cell changes during pregnancy in multiple sclerosis. Method: immunoSEQ multiplex PCR; TCRdb's copy keeps in-frame clones and lacks some. The sample has tens of thousands of clones; roughly 90% are singletons. This sample comprised peripheral blood, obtained before pregnancy. The receptors originated from a female donor with multiple sclerosis, enrolled in a pregnancy study. The CDR3 runs from the conserved cysteine through the conserved F or W. The order of the fields is J gene, V gene, CDR3 protein.

J: TRBJ2-7; V: TRBV6-5; CDR3: CASSYSPLTTYEQYF
J: TRBJ1-4; V: TRBV28; CDR3: CASRRPGQGGEKLFF
J: TRBJ2-7; V: TRBV13; CDR3: CASSEAPGQGVPYEQYF
J: TRBJ1-4; V: TRBV30; CDR3: CAWKLQGNNGIEKLFF
J: TRBJ2-7; V: TRBV7-3; CDR3: CASSHSAGGLYEQYF
J: TRBJ1-5; V: TRBV6-5; CDR3: CASSYRTGNQPQHF
J: TRBJ1-1; V: TRBV7-3; CDR3: CASSPQAGNTEAFF
J: TRBJ2-7; V: TRBV29-1; CDR3: CSASEGDTYEQYF
J: TRBJ2-3; V: TRBV19; CDR3: CASSFSRTGGVGSTDTQYF
J: TRBJ1-2; V: TRBV4-1; CDR3: CASSQEGQGLANYGYTF
J: TRBJ1-3; V: TRBV2; CDR3: CASIYPDRENTIYF
J: TRBJ2-3; V: TRBV20-1; CDR3: CSALAGGTQYF
J: TRBJ2-5; V: TRBV4-1; CDR3: CASSQWEGGRETQYF
J: TRBJ2-7; V: TRBV25-1; CDR3: CASAGQAAYEQYF
J: TRBJ1-4; V: TRBV15; CDR3: CATSRYRGRTNEKLFF
J: TRBJ1-2; V: TRBV11-2; CDR3: CASSSGQSLIYGYTF
J: TRBJ1-1; V: TRBV19; CDR3: CASSIGGGRGTEAFF